The next 2 T cell receptor beta chains were all read from a single sample in a study of blood T cell repertoires in COVID-19 (dated by TCRdb to 2018 to 2020). Receptor amplification or capture employed the immunoSEQ multiplex PCR assay. TCRdb obtained this table from immuneACCESS and retained in-frame rearrangements with V and J assigned. These tables miss some clones; where compared with another copy, unresolved V genes account for less than half of the shortfall, and the remainder is unexplained. The sample contains some 75,000 clones, around 89% of them found a single time. The leading ten clones occupy around 0.58% of the sample. Sequenced sample: peripheral blood. These receptors originate from a man in his sixties with acute or convalescent COVID-19.

Here the CDR3 reads CASSSDPRQMNTEAFF. CDR3 nucleotide sequence: TGTGCCAGCAGCTCAGACCCGCGACAGATGAACACTGAAGCTTTCTTT. The chain joins TRBV7-8 to TRBJ1-1, with D maybe TRBD1 (5 bases). With 4 bases removed from V and 0 bases from J, the gap between germline ends came to 15 bases. The CDR3 length is 16 residues. From germline, CDR1 is SGHVS and CDR2 FQNEAQ. Variable domain in full (rest from reference TRBV7-8 and TRBJ1-1): GAGVSQSPRYKVAKRGQDVALRCDPISGHVSLFWYQQALGQGPEFLTYFQNEAQLDKSGLPSDRFFAERPEGSVSTLKIQRTQQEDSAVYLCASSSDPRQMNTEAFFGQGTRLTVV.

V usage is TRBV11-2 and J usage is TRBJ2-7, with 11 nucleotides matching TRBD2. This CDR3 region has 18 residues. After removal of 1 base from V and 2 bases from J, the junction contained 10 bases not matched to a gene. The germline CDR1 and CDR2 sequences are SGHAT and FQNNGV. The CDR3 protein is CASSLGLAGRSSTYEQYF. DNA for the CDR3: TGTGCCAGCAGCTTAGGACTAGCGGGGCGATCCTCTACCTACGAGCAGTACTTC.